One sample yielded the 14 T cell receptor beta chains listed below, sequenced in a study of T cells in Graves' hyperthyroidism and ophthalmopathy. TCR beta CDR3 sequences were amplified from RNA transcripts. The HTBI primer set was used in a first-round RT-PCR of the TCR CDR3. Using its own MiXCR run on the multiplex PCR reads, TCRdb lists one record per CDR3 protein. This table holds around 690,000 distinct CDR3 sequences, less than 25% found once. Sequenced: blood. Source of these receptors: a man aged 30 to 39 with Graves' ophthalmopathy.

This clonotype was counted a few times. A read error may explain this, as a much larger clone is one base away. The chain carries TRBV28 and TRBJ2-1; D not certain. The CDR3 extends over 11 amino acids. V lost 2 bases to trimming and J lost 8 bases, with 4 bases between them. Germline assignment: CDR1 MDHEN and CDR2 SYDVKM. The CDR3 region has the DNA TGTGCCAGCAGTTTAGTGCATGAGCAGTTCTTC. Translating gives CASSLVHEQFF.

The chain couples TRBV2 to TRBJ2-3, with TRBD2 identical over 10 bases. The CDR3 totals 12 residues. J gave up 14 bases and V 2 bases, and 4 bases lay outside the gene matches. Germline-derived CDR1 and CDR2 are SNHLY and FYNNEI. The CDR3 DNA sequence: TGTGCCAGCAGTGAACGTGGGACTAGCGCGTATTTT. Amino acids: CASSERGTSAYF.

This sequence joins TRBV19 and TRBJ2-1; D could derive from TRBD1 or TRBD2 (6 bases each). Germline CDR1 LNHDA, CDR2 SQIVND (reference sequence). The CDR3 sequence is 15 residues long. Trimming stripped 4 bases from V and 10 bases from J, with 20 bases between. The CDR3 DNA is TGTGCCAGTAGTACCCTCGGGGGCGGGAAAAGCGAGCAGTTCTTC. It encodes CASSTLGGGKSEQFF.

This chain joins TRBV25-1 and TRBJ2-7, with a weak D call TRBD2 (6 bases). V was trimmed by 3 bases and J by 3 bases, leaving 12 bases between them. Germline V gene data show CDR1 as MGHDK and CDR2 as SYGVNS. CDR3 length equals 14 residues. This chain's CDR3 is CASSDSPGVYEQYF. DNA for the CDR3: TGTGCCAGCAGTGACTCGCCGGGGGTCTACGAGCAGTACTTC.

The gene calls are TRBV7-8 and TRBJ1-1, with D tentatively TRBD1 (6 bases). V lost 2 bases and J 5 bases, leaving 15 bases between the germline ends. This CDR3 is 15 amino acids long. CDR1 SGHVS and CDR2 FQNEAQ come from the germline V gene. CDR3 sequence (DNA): TGTGCCAGCAGCTTACAAGGGGGGCGTGGGACTGAAGCTTTCTTT. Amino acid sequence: CASSLQGGRGTEAFF.

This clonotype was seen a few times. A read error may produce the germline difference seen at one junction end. The CDR3 DNA reads as TGTGCCAGCAGCCCTGGGACAGGGGGAGACTTC. It translates to CASSPGTGGDF. The V gene is TRBV28, the J gene TRBJ2-5, with 11 bases matching TRBD1. Germline V gene lookup returns CDR1 MDHEN and CDR2 SYDVKM. The CDR3 spans 11 residues.

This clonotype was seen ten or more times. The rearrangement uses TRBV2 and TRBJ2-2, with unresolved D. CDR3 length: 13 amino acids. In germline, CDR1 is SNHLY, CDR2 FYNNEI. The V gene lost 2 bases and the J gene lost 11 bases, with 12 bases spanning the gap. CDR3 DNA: TGTGCCAGCAGTGAACGACTCCTCATCGAGCTGTTTTTT. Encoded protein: CASSERLLIELFF.

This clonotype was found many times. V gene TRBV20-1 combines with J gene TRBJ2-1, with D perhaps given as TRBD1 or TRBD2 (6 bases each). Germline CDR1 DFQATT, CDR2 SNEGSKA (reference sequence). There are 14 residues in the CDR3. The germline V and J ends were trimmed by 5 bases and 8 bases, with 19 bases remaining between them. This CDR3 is CSAPKGVRGDEQFF. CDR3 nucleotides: TGCAGTGCTCCGAAGGGGGTACGCGGGGATGAGCAGTTCTTC.

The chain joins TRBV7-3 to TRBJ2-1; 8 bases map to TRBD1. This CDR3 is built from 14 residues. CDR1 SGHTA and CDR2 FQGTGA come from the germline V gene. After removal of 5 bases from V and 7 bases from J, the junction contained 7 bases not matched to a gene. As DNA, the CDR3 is TGTGCCAGCAGCCTCCAGGGGGCGGGTAATGAGCAGTTCTTC. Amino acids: CASSLQGAGNEQFF.

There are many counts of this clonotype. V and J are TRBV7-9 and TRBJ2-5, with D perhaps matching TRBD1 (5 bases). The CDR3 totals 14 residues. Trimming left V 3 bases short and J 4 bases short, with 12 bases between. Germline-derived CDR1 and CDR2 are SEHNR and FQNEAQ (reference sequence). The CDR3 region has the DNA TGTGCCAGCAGCTTGATAGGAACAGGAGAGACCCAGTACTTC. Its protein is CASSLIGTGETQYF.

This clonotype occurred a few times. CDR3 sequence reads: CSVEYRDRPRAEQYF. The CDR3 bases are TGCAGCGTTGAGTACCGGGACAGACCTAGAGCCGAGCAGTACTTC. The rearrangement joins TRBV29-1 to TRBJ2-7; TRBD1 matches 7 bases. Unmatched junction bases numbered 14, after V lost 3 bases and J lost 6 bases. Germline values: CDR1 SQVTM, CDR2 ANQGSEA. This CDR3 is built from 15 residues.

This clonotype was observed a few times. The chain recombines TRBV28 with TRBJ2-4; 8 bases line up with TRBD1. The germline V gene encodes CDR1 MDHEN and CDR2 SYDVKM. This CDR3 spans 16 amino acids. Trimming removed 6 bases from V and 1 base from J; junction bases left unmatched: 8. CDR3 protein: CASRPDRGRAKNIQYF. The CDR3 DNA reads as TGTGCCAGCAGACCTGACAGGGGAAGGGCCAAAAACATTCAGTACTTC.

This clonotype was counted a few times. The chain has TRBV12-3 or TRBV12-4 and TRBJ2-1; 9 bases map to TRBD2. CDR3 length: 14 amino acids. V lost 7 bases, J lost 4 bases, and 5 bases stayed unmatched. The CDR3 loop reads CASISTSGYNEQFF. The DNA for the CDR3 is TGTGCCAGCATTTCGACTAGCGGTTACAATGAGCAGTTCTTC.

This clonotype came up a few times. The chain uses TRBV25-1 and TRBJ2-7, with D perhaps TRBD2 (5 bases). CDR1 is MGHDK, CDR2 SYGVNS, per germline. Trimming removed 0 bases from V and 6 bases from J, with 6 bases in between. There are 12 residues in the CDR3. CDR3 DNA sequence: TGTGCCAGCAGTGAATATGAGGGCGAGCAGTACTTC. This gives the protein CASSEYEGEQYF.